A selection of T cell receptor beta chains follows, all from one sample in a study of shared clonotypes between healthy human individuals. Measured with immunoSEQ multiplex PCR; TCRdb has only the in-frame clones, and not every one. The sample lists about 2,500,000 clones, around nine tenths occurring once. The sequenced sample was naive CD4+ T cells sorted from blood. Source of these receptors: a man between 18 and 35 years old in good health. Both conserved end residues are part of each CDR3. The D gene is left open where the match is weak. Clone size is not always given. Where it is, it says once, few, many or a class for expanded clones.

TRBJ2-3,-,TRBD2,TRBV28,CASSSSGGAKDTQYF,TGTGCCAGCAGTTCGAGCGGGGGGGCCAAAGATACGCAGTATTTT
TRBJ2-5,-,TRBD2,TRBV28,CASSPRLAGGQETQYF,TGTGCCAGCAGTCCGAGACTAGCGGGGGGTCAAGAGACCCAGTACTTC
TRBJ2-7,-,TRBD2,TRBV5-8,CASRLVLAGTYEQYF,TGTGCCAGCCGTTTGGTCCTAGCGGGTACCTACGAGCAGTACTTC
TRBJ2-7,-,-,TRBV7-2,CASSLGLQGRYEQYF,TGTGCCAGCAGCTTAGGTTTGCAGGGGCGGTACGAGCAGTACTTC
TRBJ2-7,-,TRBD1,TRBV5-1,CASGQGGDFSYEQYF,TGCGCCAGCGGGCAAGGGGGCGACTTTTCCTACGAGCAGTACTTC
TRBJ1-1,-,-,TRBV5-1,CASSSGATEAFF,TGCGCCAGCAGCTCGGGGGCCACTGAAGCTTTCTTT
TRBJ1-1,-,TRBD1,TRBV5-1,CASSFRTGGDTEAFF,TGCGCCAGCAGCTTCCGGACAGGGGGGGACACTGAAGCTTTCTTT
TRBJ2-2,once,-,TRBV7-2,CASSPLRYLAGELFF,TGTGCCAGCAGCCCCCTCAGGTACCTGGCCGGGGAGCTGTTTTTT
TRBJ2-6,-,-,TRBV5-4,CASSRPGSGANVLTF,TGTGCCAGCAGCCGGCCCGGGTCTGGGGCCAACGTCCTGACTTTC
TRBJ2-1,-,-,TRBV12-5,CASGPSPPPSNEQFF,TGTGCTAGTGGCCCCTCTCCTCCCCCTTCCAATGAGCAGTTCTTC
TRBJ2-7,-,-,TRBV6-5,CASSRGTASYEQYF,TGTGCCAGCAGTCGGGGGACAGCCTCCTACGAGCAGTACTTC
TRBJ1-2,-,-,TRBV6-6,CASREQGVGYTF,TGTGCCAGCAGGGAACAGGGAGTCGGCTACACCTTC
TRBJ1-2,-,TRBD1,TRBV5-1,CASSLVKGQGTTFYGYTF,TGCGCCAGCAGCTTGGTAAAGGGACAGGGTACCACCTTCTATGGCTACACCTTC
TRBJ2-7,-,TRBD2,TRBV5-4,CASSRGSSGGTDEQYF,TGTGCCAGCAGCCGGGGATCTAGCGGGGGGACCGACGAGCAGTACTTC
TRBJ2-3,once,-,TRBV5-4,CASSQPLQTDTQYF,TGTGCCAGCAGCCAACCACTACAGACAGATACGCAGTATTTT
TRBJ2-1,-,TRBD2,TRBV10-3,CAISLGTSGGAAEQFF,TGTGCCATCAGCCTCGGGACTAGCGGGGGGGCCGCTGAGCAGTTCTTC
TRBJ2-7,-,-,TRBV21-1,CASRLGGPILSYEQYF,TGTGCCAGCCGCCTGGGGGGACCTATCCTATCCTACGAGCAGTACTTC